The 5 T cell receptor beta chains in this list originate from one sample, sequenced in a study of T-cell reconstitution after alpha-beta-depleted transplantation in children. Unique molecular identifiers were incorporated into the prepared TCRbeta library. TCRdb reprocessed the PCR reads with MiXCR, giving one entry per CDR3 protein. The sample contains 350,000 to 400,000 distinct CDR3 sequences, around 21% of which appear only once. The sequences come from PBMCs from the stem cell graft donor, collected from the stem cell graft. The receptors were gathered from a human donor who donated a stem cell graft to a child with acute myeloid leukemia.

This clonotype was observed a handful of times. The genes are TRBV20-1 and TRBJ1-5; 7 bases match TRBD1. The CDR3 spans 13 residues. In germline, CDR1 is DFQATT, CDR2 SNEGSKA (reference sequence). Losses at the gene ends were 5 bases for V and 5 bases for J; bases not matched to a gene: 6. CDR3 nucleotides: TGCAGTGCTCTTAGGGGGCAGTATCAGCCCCAGCATTTT. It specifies CSALRGQYQPQHF.

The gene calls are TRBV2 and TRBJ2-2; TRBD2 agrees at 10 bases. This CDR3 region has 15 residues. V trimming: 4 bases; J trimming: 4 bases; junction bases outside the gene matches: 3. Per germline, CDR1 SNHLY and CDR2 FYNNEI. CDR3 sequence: CASSALAGSTGELFF. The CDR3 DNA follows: TGTGCCAGCAGTGCACTAGCGGGAAGCACCGGGGAGCTGTTTTTT.

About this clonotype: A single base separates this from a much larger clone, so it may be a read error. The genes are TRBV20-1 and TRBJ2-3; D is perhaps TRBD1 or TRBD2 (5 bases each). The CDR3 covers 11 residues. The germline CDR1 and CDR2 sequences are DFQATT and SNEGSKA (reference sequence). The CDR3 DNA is TGCAGTGCAAAGAGGGGAGATACGCACTATTTT. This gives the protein CSAKRGDTHYF.

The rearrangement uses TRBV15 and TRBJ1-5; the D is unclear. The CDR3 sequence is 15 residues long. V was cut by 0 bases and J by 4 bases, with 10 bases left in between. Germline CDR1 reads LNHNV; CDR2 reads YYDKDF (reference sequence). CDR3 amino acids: CATSRDMRGNQPQHF. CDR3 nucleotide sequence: TGTGCCACCAGCAGAGATATGCGGGGTAATCAGCCCCAGCATTTT.

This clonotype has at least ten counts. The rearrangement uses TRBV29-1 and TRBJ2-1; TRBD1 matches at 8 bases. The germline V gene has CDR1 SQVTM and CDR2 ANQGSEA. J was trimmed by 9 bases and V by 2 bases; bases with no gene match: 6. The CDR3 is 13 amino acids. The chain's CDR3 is CSVERQGAIEQFF. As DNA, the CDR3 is TGCAGCGTTGAACGCCAGGGGGCGATTGAGCAGTTCTTC.